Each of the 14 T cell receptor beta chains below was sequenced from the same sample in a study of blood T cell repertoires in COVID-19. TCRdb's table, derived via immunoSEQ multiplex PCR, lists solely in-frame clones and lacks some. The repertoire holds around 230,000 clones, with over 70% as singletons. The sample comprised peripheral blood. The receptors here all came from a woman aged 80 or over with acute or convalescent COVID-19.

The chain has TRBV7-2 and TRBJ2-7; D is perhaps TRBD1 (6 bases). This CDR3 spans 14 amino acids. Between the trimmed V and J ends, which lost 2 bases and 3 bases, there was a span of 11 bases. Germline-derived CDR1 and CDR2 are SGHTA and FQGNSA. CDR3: CASSLPTGIYEQYF. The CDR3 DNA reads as TGTGCCAGCAGCTTACCGACAGGAATCTACGAGCAGTACTTC.

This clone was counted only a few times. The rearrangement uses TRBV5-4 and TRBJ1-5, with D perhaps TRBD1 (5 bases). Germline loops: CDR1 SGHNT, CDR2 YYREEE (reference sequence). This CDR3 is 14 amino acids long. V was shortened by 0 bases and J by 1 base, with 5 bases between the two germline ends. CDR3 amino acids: CASSLAGSNQPQHF. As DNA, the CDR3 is TGTGCCAGCAGCTTGGCAGGGAGCAATCAGCCCCAGCATTTT.

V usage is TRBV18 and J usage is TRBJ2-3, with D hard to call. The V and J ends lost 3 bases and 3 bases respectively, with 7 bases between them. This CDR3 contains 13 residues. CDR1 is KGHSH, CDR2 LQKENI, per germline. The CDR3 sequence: CASSPQKTDTQYF. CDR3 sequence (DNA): TGTGCCAGCTCACCCCAGAAGACAGATACGCAGTATTTT.

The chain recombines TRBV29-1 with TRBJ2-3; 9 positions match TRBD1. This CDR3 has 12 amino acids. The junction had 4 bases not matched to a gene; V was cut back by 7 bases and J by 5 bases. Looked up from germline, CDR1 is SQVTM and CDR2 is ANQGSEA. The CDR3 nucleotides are TGCAGCGCGACAGGGGGGATAGATACGCAGTATTTT. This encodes CSATGGIDTQYF.

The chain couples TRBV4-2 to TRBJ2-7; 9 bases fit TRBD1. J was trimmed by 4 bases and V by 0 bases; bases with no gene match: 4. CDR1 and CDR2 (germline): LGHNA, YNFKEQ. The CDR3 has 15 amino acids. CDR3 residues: CASSQDGDRVYEQYF. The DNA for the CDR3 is TGTGCCAGCAGCCAAGATGGGGACAGGGTTTACGAGCAGTACTTC.

CDR3 in amino acids: CASSWGDRKKLFF. In DNA, the CDR3 is TGTGCCAGTAGTTGGGGGGACCGGAAAAAACTGTTTTTT. This chain links TRBV19 with TRBJ1-4; tentatively, D is TRBD1 (5 bases). V lost 5 bases, J lost 9 bases, and 13 bases lay in between. Germline V CDR1 and CDR2: LNHDA, SQIVND (reference sequence). This CDR3 region has 13 residues.

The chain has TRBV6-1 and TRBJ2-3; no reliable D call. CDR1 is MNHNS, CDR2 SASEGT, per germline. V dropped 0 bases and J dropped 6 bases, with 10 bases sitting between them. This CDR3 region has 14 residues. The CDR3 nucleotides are TGTGCCAGCAGTGAAGCGGTCGGGTGGGATACGCAGTATTTT. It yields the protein CASSEAVGWDTQYF.

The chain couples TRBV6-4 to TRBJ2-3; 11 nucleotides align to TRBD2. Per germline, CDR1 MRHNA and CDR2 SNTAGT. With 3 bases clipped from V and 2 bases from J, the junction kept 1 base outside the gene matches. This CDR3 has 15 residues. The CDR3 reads CASSETSGDTDTQYF. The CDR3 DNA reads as TGTGCCAGCAGTGAGACTAGCGGGGACACAGATACGCAGTATTTT.

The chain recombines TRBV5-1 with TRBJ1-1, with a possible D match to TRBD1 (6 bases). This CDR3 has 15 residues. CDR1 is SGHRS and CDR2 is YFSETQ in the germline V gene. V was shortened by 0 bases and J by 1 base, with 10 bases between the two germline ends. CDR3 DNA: TGCGCCAGCAGCTTGGAACGGACAGCGAACACTGAAGCTTTCTTT. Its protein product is CASSLERTANTEAFF.

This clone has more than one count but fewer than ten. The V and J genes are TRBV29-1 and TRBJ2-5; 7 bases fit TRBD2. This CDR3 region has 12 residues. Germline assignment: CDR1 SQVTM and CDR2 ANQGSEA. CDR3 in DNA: TGCACCGCCGGTGGGGGGGAAGAGACCCAGTACTTC. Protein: CTAGGGEETQYF.

Written as DNA, the CDR3 is TGTGCCAGCAGCTCACAACGCGGGGGTCCGAACTATGGCTACACCTTC. Its protein is CASSSQRGGPNYGYTF. V and J are TRBV6-6 and TRBJ1-2, with D tentatively TRBD1 (5 bases). V gave up 6 bases and J gave up 2 bases, with 19 bases separating them. CDR1 and CDR2 (germline): MNHNY, SVGAGI (reference sequence). The CDR3 loop spans 16 amino acids.

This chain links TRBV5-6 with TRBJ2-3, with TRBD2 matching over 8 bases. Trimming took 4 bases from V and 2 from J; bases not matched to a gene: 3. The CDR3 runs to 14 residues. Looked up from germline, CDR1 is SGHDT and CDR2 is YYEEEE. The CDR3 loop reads CASSDGLATDTQYF. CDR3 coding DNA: TGTGCCAGCAGCGACGGACTAGCCACAGATACGCAGTATTTT.

CDR3 amino acids: CASSLQGILSGNTIYF. CDR3 coding DNA: TGTGCCAGCAGTTTACAGGGTATACTCTCTGGAAACACCATATATTTT. J is TRBJ1-3 and V is TRBV28, with D maybe TRBD1 (5 bases). This CDR3 region has 16 residues. CDR1 and CDR2 (germline): MDHEN, SYDVKM. Trimming removed 2 bases at V and 0 bases at J, with 11 bases between.

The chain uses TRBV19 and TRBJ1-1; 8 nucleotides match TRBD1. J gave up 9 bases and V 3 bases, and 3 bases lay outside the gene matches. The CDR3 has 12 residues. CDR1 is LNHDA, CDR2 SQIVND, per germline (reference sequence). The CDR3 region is CASSIRQGQAFF. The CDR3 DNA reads TGTGCCAGTAGTATCAGACAGGGGCAAGCTTTCTTT.